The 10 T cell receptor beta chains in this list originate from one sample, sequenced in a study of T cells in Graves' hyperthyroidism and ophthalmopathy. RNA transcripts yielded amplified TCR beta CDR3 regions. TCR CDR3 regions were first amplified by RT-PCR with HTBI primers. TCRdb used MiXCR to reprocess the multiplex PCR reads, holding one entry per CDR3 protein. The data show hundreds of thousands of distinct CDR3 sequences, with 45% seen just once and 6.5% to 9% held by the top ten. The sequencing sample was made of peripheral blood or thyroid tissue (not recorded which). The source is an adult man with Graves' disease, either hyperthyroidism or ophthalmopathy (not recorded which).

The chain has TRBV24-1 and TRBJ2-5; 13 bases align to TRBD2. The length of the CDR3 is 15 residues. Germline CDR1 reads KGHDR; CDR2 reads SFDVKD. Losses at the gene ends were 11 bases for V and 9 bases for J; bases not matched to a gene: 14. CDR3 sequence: CASMPGTSGASAQYF. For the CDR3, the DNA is TGTGCCAGCATGCCCGGGACTAGCGGGGCATCGGCCCAGTACTTC.

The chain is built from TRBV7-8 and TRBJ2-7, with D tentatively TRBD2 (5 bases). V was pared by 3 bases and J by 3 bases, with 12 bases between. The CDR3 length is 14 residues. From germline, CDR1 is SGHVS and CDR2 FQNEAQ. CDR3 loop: CASSLASGDYEQYF. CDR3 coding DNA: TGTGCCAGCAGCTTGGCTTCCGGGGACTACGAGCAGTACTTC.

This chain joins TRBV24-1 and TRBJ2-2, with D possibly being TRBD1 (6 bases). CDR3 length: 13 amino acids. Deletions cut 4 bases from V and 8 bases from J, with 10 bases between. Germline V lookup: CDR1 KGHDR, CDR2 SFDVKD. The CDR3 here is CATSDATGGELFF. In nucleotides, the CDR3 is TGTGCCACCAGTGACGCCACAGGGGGGGAGCTGTTTTTT.

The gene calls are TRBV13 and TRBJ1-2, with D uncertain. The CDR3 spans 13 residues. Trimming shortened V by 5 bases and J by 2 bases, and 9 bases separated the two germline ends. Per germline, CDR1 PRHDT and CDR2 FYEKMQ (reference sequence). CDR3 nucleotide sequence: TGTGCCAGCAGCCTCCCCCCCAACTATGGCTACACCTTC. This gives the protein CASSLPPNYGYTF.

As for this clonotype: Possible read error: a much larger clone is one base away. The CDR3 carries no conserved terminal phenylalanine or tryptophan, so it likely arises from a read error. CDR3 sequence reads: CASSFSGIMMNTEAFS. The CDR3 DNA reads as TGTGCCAGCAGCTTTTCAGGGATCATGATGAACACTGAAGCTTTCTCT. The chain has TRBV7-9 and TRBJ1-1, with D maybe TRBD1 (5 bases). Per germline, CDR1 SEHNR and CDR2 FQNEAQ (reference sequence). V shed 3 bases and J shed 0 bases, with 14 bases lying between them. This CDR3 spans 16 amino acids.

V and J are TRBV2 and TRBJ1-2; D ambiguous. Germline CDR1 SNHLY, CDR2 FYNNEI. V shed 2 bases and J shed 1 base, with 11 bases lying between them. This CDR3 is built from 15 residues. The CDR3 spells CASSEWVDLNYGYTF. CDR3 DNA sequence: TGTGCCAGCAGTGAATGGGTTGATCTTAACTATGGCTACACCTTC.

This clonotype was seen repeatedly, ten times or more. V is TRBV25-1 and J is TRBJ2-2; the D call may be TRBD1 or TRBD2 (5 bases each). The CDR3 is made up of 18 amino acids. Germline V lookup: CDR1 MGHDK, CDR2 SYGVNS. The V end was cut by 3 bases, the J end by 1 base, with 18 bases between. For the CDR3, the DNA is TGTGCCAGCAGTGAGTCTCCGGGACGGGCAAGGAACACCGGGGAGCTGTTTTTT. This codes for CASSESPGRARNTGELFF.

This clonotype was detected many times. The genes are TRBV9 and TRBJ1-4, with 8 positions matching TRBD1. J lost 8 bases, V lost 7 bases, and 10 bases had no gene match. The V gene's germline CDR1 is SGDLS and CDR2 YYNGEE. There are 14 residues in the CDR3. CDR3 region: CASGKRGQDEKLFF. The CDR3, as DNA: TGTGCCAGCGGGAAGCGGGGACAGGACGAAAAACTGTTTTTT.

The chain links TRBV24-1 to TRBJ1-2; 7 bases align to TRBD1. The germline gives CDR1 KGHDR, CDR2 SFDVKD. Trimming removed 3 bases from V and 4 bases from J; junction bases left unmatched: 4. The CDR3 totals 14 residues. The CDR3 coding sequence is TGTGCCACCAGTGATCGGGACAGACTCTATGGCTACACCTTC. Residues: CATSDRDRLYGYTF.

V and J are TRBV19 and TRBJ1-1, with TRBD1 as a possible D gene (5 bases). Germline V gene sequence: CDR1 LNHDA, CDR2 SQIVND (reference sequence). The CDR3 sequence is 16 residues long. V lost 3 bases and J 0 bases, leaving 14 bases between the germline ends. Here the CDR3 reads CASSMDGGTLNTEAFF. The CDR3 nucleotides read TGTGCCAGTAGTATGGACGGAGGGACCCTGAACACTGAAGCTTTCTTT.